This TCR beta chain is from a study of cytomegalovirus exposure and HLA in healthy donors. J lost 10 bases, V lost 1 base, and 15 bases had no gene match. CDR3 size: 17 residues. The germline V gene has CDR1 MGHRA and CDR2 YSYEKL. Overall study findings and caveats: HLA restriction was apparent for most CMV-associated TCR beta chains in a later analysis.

Worth noting for this clone: Its specificity is not known.

The PCR ran on 60 Vbeta and 13 Jbeta primers. Repertoires were generated with immunoSEQ multiplex PCR, while TCRdb's copy carries only in-frame clones and drops some. The sample has some 180,000 clones, 75% to 85% seen once. This sequence originates from a woman aged 60-75 years in good health and CMV-seropositive. This sequence joins TRBV4-1 and TRBJ2-1; the match to TRBD2 covers 8 bases. Sequencing was carried out using PBMCs. DNA for the CDR3: TGCGCCAGCAGCCAAGTCGGTTACCGGGGGGGCCTTGGAGAGCAGTTCTTC. Protein product: CASSQVGYRGGLGEQFF.